Following are 30 T cell receptor beta chains from one sample sequenced in a study of shared clonotypes between healthy human individuals. The assay was immunoSEQ multiplex PCR, and TCRdb's table has in-frame clones only and misses some. The sample records about 1 million clones, about 75% being singletons. The sequenced sample was memory CD4+ T cells sorted from blood. Subset of the sample: CD45RA-negative fraction. These receptors all stem from a young man in good health.

The gene calls are TRBV4-3 and TRBJ2-1; D may be TRBD2 (6 bases). The CDR3 extends over 17 amino acids. V lost 0 bases and J 3 bases, leaving 15 bases between the germline ends. CDR1 and CDR2 from the germline V gene are LGHNA and YSLEER. Written as DNA, the CDR3 is TGCGCCAGCAGCCAAGAATTGGGTAGCGGCTACTACAATGAGCAGTTCTTC. Its translation: CASSQELGSGYYNEQFF.

The chain combines TRBV5-1 with TRBJ2-1, with 7 bases matching TRBD1. V was clipped by 4 bases and J by 6 bases; unmatched bases: 7. This CDR3 region has 14 residues. Germline CDR1 is SGHRS and CDR2 is YFSETQ. In nucleotides, the CDR3 is TGCGCCAGCAGCATTGGGACAGATCTCAATGAGCAGTTCTTC. Its translation: CASSIGTDLNEQFF.

The rearrangement joins TRBV7-2 to TRBJ1-5, with 7 positions matching TRBD1. CDR1 is SGHTA, CDR2 FQGNSA, per germline. J was trimmed by 2 bases and V by 1 base; bases with no gene match: 5. The CDR3 loop spans 16 amino acids. The CDR3 here is CASSLDRGDGNQPQHF. CDR3 coding DNA: TGTGCCAGCAGCTTAGACAGGGGAGACGGCAATCAGCCCCAGCATTTT.

The V gene is TRBV28, the J gene TRBJ1-5; no firm D call. Germline CDR1 and CDR2: MDHEN and SYDVKM. The CDR3 is 14 residues long. The V end was cut by 5 bases, the J end by 4 bases, with 12 bases between. The CDR3 region is CASSPGLLNQPQHF. The CDR3 DNA follows: TGTGCCAGCAGTCCAGGACTGTTAAATCAGCCCCAGCATTTT.

The chain recombines TRBV27 with TRBJ1-2; TRBD1 aligns across 7 bases. There are 13 residues in the CDR3. CDR1 is MNHEY, CDR2 SMNVEV, per germline (reference sequence). Germline trimming cut 6 bases from V and 2 bases from J; bases unmatched to any gene: 3. The DNA for the CDR3 is TGTGCCAGCAGCTGGGACAGAAACTATGGCTACACCTTC. Its protein product is CASSWDRNYGYTF.

This rearrangement joins TRBV11-2 to TRBJ2-7, with D possibly being TRBD1 or TRBD2 (5 bases each). Trimming took off 6 bases at V and 3 bases at J, with 18 bases between the two ends. The CDR3 sequence is 15 residues long. Germline lookup yields CDR1 SGHAT and CDR2 FQNNGV. CDR3 protein: CASSGGRRGYYEQYF. In DNA, the CDR3 is TGTGCCAGCAGTGGGGGACGGAGAGGTTACTACGAGCAGTACTTC.

Points on this clone: At one boundary the junction diverges from the germline segment, which might be a read error. The chain recombines TRBV19 with TRBJ2-3; D is unresolved. Germline V gene lookup returns CDR1 LNHDA and CDR2 SQIVND (reference sequence). CDR3 length: 14 residues. CDR3 sequence (DNA): TGTGCCAGTAGTATAAGGCTAAGCACCGATACGCAGTATTTT. It encodes CASSIRLSTDTQYF.

The chain recombines TRBV7-8 with TRBJ2-5; no clear D. Trimming left V 4 bases short and J 11 bases short, with 11 bases between. The CDR3 length is 11 residues. From germline, CDR1 is SGHVS and CDR2 FQNEAQ. CDR3 region: CASSSGSKQYF. For the CDR3, the DNA is TGTGCCAGCAGCTCAGGATCCAAGCAGTACTTC.

The gene calls are TRBV18 and TRBJ2-3; D gene uncertain. Trimming removed 6 bases from V and 4 bases from J, with 11 bases in between. The V gene's germline CDR1 is KGHSH and CDR2 LQKENI. This CDR3 region has 13 residues. CDR3 protein: CASSISRADTQYF. The CDR3 DNA reads as TGTGCCAGCTCCATCTCTAGGGCAGATACGCAGTATTTT.

The chain couples TRBV20-1 to TRBJ2-5, with no clear D. The J call could be wrong; TRBJ2-7 is a better fit for the DNA end. CDR3 length: 11 amino acids. Per the germline V gene, CDR1 is DFQATT and CDR2 is SNEGSKA (reference sequence). The DNA for the CDR3 is TGCAGTGCTAAGGAGTATCACGAGCAGTACTTC. Protein product: CSAKEYHEQYF.

The chain employs TRBV5-6 and TRBJ1-2, with a weak D call TRBD1 (6 bases). The CDR3 extends over 14 amino acids. V lost 4 bases, J lost 4 bases, and 14 bases lay in between. Germline V CDR1 and CDR2: SGHDT, YYEEEE. CDR3 residues: CASSVQGRGYGYTF. The CDR3 nucleotides read TGTGCCAGCAGCGTACAGGGTAGGGGCTATGGCTACACCTTC. Filled out from reference TRBV5-6 and TRBJ1-2, the complete variable domain reads DAGVTQSPTHLIKTRGQQVTLRCSPKSGHDTVSWYQQALGQGPQFIFQYYEEEERQRGNFPDRFSGHQFPNYSSELNVNALLLGDSALYLCASSVQGRGYGYTFGSGTRLTVV.

The J gene is TRBJ2-7, the V gene TRBV6-5; 7 nucleotides agree with TRBD1. J lost 2 bases, V lost 6 bases, and 10 bases had no gene match. This CDR3 is 15 amino acids long. The germline gives CDR1 MNHEY, CDR2 SVGAGI. CDR3 region: CASSRDRELTYEQYF. CDR3 coding DNA: TGTGCCAGCAGCCGAGACAGGGAGCTTACCTACGAGCAGTACTTC.

CDR3 DNA: TGTGCCAGTAGGACATCTGGGGCAGCGGGAAACACCATATATTTT. This codes for CASRTSGAAGNTIYF. V gene TRBV19 combines with J gene TRBJ1-3; the D gene is possibly TRBD1 (5 bases). V was clipped by 6 bases and J by 4 bases, with 16 bases between them. The CDR3 runs to 15 residues. CDR1 is LNHDA and CDR2 is SQIVND in the germline V gene (reference sequence).

With respect to this clone: The junction does not match germline at one end; this may be a read error. The rearrangement joins TRBV19 to TRBJ1-5; the match to TRBD1 covers 8 bases. The CDR3 runs 14 residues. The germline gives CDR1 LNHDA, CDR2 SQIVND (reference sequence). CDR3 protein: CASSMGTGNHPQHF. DNA of the CDR3: TGTGCCAGTAGTATGGGGACAGGTAATCATCCCCAGCATTTT.

This chain uses TRBV4-3 with TRBJ2-1; D may be TRBD1 (6 bases). Trimming cost V 4 bases and J 12 bases, with 22 bases left between them. Germline V gene lookup returns CDR1 LGHNA and CDR2 YSLEER. This CDR3 is built from 15 residues. The CDR3: CASSPRHRDRFWQFF. The CDR3 nucleotides are TGCGCCAGCAGCCCGCGGCACAGGGACCGGTTTTGGCAGTTCTTC.

V is TRBV7-6 and J is TRBJ1-1; D call uncertain. CDR1 SGHVS and CDR2 FNYEAQ come from the germline V gene. The CDR3 runs 14 residues. V was cut by 5 bases and J by 4 bases, with 14 bases left in between. The CDR3, as DNA: TGTGCCAGCAGCCCACAGCCGTCGGGCACTGAAGCTTTCTTT. Protein: CASSPQPSGTEAFF. Full variable domain (remainder filled in from reference TRBV7-6 and TRBJ1-1): GAGVSQSPRYKVTKRGQDVALRCDPISGHVSLYWYRQALGQGPEFLTYFNYEAQQDKSGLPNDRFSAERPEGSISTLTIQRTEQRDSAMYRCASSPQPSGTEAFFGQGTRLTVV.

The chain employs TRBV7-2 and TRBJ2-7, with D uncertain. This CDR3 region has 13 residues. Germline V gives CDR1 SGHTA, CDR2 FQGNSA. Trimming removed 3 bases from V and 2 bases from J, with 8 bases in between. CDR3 coding DNA: TGTGCCAGCAGCTTGACACTACCCTACGAGCAGTACTTC. Encoded protein: CASSLTLPYEQYF.

To note about this clone: Other DNA variants within this sample encode the same CDR3. The chain carries TRBV7-2 and TRBJ2-5; 9 bases align to TRBD2. The germline gives CDR1 SGHTA, CDR2 FQGNSA. J was trimmed by 5 bases and V by 3 bases; bases with no gene match: 1. This CDR3 spans 13 amino acids. The CDR3 region is CASSFAGGETQYF. Written as DNA, the CDR3 is TGTGCCAGCAGCTTCGCGGGGGGGGAGACCCAGTACTTC.

About this clone: This CDR3 is also generated by other DNA sequences in the sample. The V call is TRBV11-2, the J call TRBJ2-5; tentative D call: TRBD1 (5 bases). The CDR3 extends over 13 amino acids. V was cut by 4 bases and J by 2 bases, with 8 bases left in between. Germline loops: CDR1 SGHAT, CDR2 FQNNGV. For the CDR3, the DNA is TGTGCCAGCAGCTCAGGGTTACAAGAGACCCAGTACTTC. It translates to CASSSGLQETQYF.

Worth noting for this clone: A much larger clone differs by one base, so this may be a read error. The sample holds other DNA sequences that translate to the same CDR3. The chain carries TRBV5-4 and TRBJ1-1; D not certain. This CDR3 is built from 14 residues. The germline CDR1 and CDR2 sequences are SGHNT and YYREEE (reference sequence). The V end was cut by 2 bases, the J end by 0 bases, with 8 bases between. The chain's CDR3 is CASSLGQVNTEAFF. The CDR3 coding sequence is TGTGCCAGCAGCTTAGGCCAGGTGAACACTGAAGCTTTCTTT. Full variable domain (outside the CDR3, taken from reference TRBV5-4 and TRBJ1-1): ETGVTQSPTHLIKTRGQQVTLRCSSQSGHNTVSWYQQALGQGPQFIFQYYREEENGRGNFPPRFSGLQFPNYSSELNVNALELDDSALYLCASSLGQVNTEAFFGQGTRLTVV.

The chain recombines TRBV11-2 with TRBJ2-3; a possible D gene is TRBD1 (6 bases). The germline V gene encodes CDR1 SGHAT and CDR2 FQNNGV. The CDR3 consists of 16 residues. V lost 1 base to trimming and J lost 2 bases, with 13 bases between them. CDR3 amino acids: CASSLAIGQFTDTQYF. DNA for the CDR3: TGTGCCAGCAGCTTAGCCATAGGACAGTTCACAGATACGCAGTATTTT.

There are many counts of this clone. The V gene is TRBV29-1, the J gene TRBJ2-1; weak D call: TRBD2 (5 bases). V was shortened by 4 bases and J by 9 bases, with 13 bases between the two germline ends. The CDR3 sequence is 12 residues long. Per the germline V gene, CDR1 is SQVTM and CDR2 is ANQGSEA. The CDR3 region has the DNA TGCAGCGTTGGCCCAGGCGGAGGTGAGCAGTTCTTC. Encoded protein: CSVGPGGGEQFF.

This clone has only one observation. This sequence joins TRBV23-1 and TRBJ2-1; D is perhaps TRBD1 (7 bases). TRBV23-1 is designated an ORF whose function remains uncertain. This CDR3 spans 13 amino acids. V was cut by 9 bases and J by 13 bases, with 22 bases left in between. The CDR3 protein is CARGDSQSGSQFF. The CDR3 coding sequence is TGCGCCAGAGGGGACAGCCAAAGCGGGTCCCAGTTCTTC.

This clone has only one observation. The chain uses TRBV30 and TRBJ2-5; D gene uncertain. The ends were cut back, 3 bases at V and 1 base at J, with 9 bases in the middle. This CDR3 contains 13 residues. Germline CDR1 reads GTSNPN; CDR2 reads SVGIG (reference sequence). CDR3 loop: CAWRGSLQETQYF. CDR3 sequence (DNA): TGTGCCTGGAGGGGTAGTCTCCAAGAGACCCAGTACTTC.

The rearrangement links TRBV18 to TRBJ1-1, with 9 nucleotides matching TRBD1. The CDR3 sequence is 12 residues long. V lost 6 bases and J lost 8; bases outside the gene matches: 4. Germline CDR1 and CDR2: KGHSH and LQKENI. In DNA, the CDR3 is TGTGCCAGCTCGACCGGGACAGGGGAAGCTTTCTTT. It translates to CASSTGTGEAFF.

The chain joins TRBV10-3 to TRBJ2-3; TRBD2 matches 7 bases. The CDR3 is 16 amino acids. Unmatched junction bases numbered 5, after V lost 0 bases and J lost 2 bases. The V gene's germline CDR1 is ENHRY and CDR2 SYGVKD. Written as DNA, the CDR3 is TGTGCCATCAGTGAGTCTTCCGGGGGGAACACAGATACGCAGTATTTT. Translating it yields CAISESSGGNTDTQYF.

About this clone itself: A read error may be the cause here, since a much bigger clone is one base away. The V call is TRBV5-4, the J call TRBJ2-7; 8 bases match TRBD2. Germline V gene sequence: CDR1 SGHNT, CDR2 YYREEE (reference sequence). The V and J ends lost 4 bases and 2 bases, in that order; junction bases with no gene match: 5. This CDR3 has 14 amino acids. The CDR3 bases are TGTGCCAGCAGCCCCGGGACTAGTACCTACGAGCAGTACTTC. It translates to CASSPGTSTYEQYF.

This chain joins TRBV19 and TRBJ2-2; D is unresolved. Trimming took 7 bases from V and 5 from J, leaving 17 bases between them. CDR1 and CDR2 from the germline V gene are LNHDA and SQIVND (reference sequence). The CDR3 sequence is 15 residues long. CDR3 DNA sequence: TGTGCCAGTACCCCGGTCGAGAGTTTGACCGGGGAGCTGTTTTTT. Translation gives CASTPVESLTGELFF.

This clone was seen only a few times. The chain couples TRBV18 to TRBJ2-7; D may match TRBD1 or TRBD2 (6 bases each). The germline V gene encodes CDR1 KGHSH and CDR2 LQKENI. The ends were cut back, 0 bases at V and 6 bases at J, with 21 bases in the middle. The CDR3 is 17 residues long. The CDR3 nucleotides are TGTGCCAGCTCACCACCGCGATCTCTCGGGAAGGGGGGCGAGCAGTACTTC. Translation: CASSPPRSLGKGGEQYF.

This clone showed up just once. At one boundary the junction diverges from the germline segment, which might be a read error. Other DNA variants within this sample encode the same CDR3. The V call is TRBV11-2, the J call TRBJ2-3; D ambiguous. CDR1 and CDR2 (germline): SGHAT, FQNNGV. The CDR3 is made up of 14 amino acids. The CDR3 DNA is TGTGCCAGTAGCTTAGGAACGGCTTTGGATACGCAGTATTTT. This translates into CASSLGTALDTQYF.